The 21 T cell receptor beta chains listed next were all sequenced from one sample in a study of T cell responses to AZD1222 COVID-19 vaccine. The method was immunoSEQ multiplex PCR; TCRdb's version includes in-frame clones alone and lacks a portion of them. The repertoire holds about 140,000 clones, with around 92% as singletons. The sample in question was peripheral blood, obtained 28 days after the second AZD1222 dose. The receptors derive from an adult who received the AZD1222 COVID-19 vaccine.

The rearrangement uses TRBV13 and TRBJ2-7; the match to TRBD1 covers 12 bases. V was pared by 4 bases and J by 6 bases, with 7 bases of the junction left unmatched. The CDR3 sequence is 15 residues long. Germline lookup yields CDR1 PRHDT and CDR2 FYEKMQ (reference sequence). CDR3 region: CASSSAGTGGSEQYF. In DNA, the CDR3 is TGTGCCAGCAGCTCAGCCGGGACAGGGGGCTCCGAGCAGTACTTC.

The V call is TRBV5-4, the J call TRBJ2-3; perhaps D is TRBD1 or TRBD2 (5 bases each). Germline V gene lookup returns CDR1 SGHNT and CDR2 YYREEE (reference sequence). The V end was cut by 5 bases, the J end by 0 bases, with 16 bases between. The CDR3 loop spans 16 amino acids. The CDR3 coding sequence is TGTGCCAGCAGGCAAGACAGCGGCGCTAGCACAGATACGCAGTATTTT. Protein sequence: CASRQDSGASTDTQYF.

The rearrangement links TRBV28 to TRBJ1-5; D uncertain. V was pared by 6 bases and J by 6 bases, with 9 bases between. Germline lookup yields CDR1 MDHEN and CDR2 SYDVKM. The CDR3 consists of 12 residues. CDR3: CASSLNSQPQHF. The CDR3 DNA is TGTGCCAGCAGCCTTAATTCTCAGCCCCAGCATTTT.

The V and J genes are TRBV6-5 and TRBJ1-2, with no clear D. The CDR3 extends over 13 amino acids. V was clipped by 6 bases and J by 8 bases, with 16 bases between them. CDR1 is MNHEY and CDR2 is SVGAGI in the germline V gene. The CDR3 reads CASSPEWVGGYTF. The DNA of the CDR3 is TGTGCCAGCAGCCCCGAGTGGGTGGGCGGCTACACCTTC.

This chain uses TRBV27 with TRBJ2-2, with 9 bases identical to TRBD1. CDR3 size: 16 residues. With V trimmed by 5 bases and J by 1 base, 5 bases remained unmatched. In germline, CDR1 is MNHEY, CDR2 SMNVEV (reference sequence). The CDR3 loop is CASSITGGLNTGELFF. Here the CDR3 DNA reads TGTGCCAGCAGTATAACAGGGGGCTTGAACACCGGGGAGCTGTTTTTT.

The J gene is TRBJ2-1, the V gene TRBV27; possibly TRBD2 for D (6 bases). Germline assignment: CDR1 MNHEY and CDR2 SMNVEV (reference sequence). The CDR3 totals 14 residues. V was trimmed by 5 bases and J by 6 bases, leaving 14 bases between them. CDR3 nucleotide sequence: TGTGCCAGCAGTCAAGGACTAAAATCCAATGAGCAGTTCTTC. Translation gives CASSQGLKSNEQFF.

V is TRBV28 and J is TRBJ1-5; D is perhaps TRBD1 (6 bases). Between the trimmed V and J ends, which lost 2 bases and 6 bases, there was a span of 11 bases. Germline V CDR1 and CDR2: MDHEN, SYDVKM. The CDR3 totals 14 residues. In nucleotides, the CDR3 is TGTGCCAGCAGTTTAATAGGGGGGGCTCAGCCCCAGCATTTT. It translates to CASSLIGGAQPQHF.

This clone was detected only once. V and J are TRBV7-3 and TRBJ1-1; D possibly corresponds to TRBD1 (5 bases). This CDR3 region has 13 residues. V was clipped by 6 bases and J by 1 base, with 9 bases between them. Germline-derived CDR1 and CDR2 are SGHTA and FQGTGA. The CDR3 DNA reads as TGTGCCAGCAGTCGGGACGCGAACACTGAAGCTTTCTTT. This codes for CASSRDANTEAFF.

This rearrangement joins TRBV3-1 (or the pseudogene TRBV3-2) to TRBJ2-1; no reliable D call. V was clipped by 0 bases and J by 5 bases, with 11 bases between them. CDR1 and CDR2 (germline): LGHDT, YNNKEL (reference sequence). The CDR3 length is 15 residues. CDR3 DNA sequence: TGTGCCAGCAGCCAAGATCTTTTAGCTCACAATGAGCAGTTCTTC. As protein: CASSQDLLAHNEQFF.

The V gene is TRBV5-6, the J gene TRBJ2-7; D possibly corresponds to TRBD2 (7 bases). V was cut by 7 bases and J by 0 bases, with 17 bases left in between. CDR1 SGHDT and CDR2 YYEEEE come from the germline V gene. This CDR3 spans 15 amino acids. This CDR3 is CASGRGALVSYEQYF. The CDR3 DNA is TGTGCCAGCGGGAGGGGGGCCCTTGTCTCCTACGAGCAGTACTTC.

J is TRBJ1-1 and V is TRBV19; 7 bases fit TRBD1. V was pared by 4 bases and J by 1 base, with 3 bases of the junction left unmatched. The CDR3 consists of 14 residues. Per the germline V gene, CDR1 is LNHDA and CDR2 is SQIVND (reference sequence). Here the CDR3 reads CASSKGARNTEAFF. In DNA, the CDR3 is TGTGCCAGTAGTAAGGGGGCCAGGAACACTGAAGCTTTCTTT.

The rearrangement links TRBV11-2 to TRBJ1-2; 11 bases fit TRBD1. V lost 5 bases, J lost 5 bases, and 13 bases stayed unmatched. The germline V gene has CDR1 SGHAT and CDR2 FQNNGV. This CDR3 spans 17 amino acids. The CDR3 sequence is CASSLNMDRGQRYGYTF. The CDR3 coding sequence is TGTGCCAGCAGCCTAAACATGGACAGGGGGCAGCGTTATGGCTACACCTTC.

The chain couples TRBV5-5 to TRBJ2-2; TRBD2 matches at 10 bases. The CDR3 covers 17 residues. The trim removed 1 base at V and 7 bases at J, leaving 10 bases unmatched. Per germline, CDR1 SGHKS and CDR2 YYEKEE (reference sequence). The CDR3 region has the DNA TGTGCCAGCAGCTTGTGGCTAGCGGGAGAAGGTGGCGGGGAGCTGTTTTTT. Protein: CASSLWLAGEGGGELFF.

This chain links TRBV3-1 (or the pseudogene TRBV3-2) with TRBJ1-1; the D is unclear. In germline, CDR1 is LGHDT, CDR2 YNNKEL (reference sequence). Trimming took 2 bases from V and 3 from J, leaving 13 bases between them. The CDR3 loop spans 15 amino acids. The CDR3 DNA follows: TGTGCCAGCAGCCAACTTTCCAGAGTGGACACTGAAGCTTTCTTT. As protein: CASSQLSRVDTEAFF.

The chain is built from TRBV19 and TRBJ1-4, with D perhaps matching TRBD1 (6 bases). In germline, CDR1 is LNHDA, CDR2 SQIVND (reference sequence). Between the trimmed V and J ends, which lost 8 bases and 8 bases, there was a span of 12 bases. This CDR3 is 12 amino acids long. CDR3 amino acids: CASGQYHEKLFF. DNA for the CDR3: TGTGCCAGTGGACAGTACCACGAAAAACTGTTTTTT.

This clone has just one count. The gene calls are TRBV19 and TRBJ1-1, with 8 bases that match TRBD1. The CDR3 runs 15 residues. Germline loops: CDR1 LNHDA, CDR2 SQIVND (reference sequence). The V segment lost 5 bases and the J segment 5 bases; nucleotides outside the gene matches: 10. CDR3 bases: TGTGCCAGTAGTGCCCGGACAGGGATTCGGACTGAAGCTTTCTTT. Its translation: CASSARTGIRTEAFF.

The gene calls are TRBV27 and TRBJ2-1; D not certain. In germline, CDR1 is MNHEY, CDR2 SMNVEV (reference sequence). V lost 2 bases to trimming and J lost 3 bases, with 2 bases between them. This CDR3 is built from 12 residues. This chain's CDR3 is CASSLGYNEQFF. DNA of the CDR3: TGTGCCAGCAGTTTAGGCTACAATGAGCAGTTCTTC.

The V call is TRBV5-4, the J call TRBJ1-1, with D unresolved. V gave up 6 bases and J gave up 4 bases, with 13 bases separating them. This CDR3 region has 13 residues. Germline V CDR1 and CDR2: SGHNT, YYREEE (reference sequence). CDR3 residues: CASTPSPGTEAFF. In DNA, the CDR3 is TGTGCCAGCACACCTAGTCCCGGCACTGAAGCTTTCTTT.

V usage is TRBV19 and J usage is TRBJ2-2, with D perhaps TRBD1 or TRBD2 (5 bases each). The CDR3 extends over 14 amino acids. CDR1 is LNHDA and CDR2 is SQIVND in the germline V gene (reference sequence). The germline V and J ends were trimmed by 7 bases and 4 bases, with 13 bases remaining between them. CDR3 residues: CASTSPGLTGELFF. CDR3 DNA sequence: TGTGCCAGTACCTCTCCGGGGCTCACCGGGGAGCTGTTTTTT.

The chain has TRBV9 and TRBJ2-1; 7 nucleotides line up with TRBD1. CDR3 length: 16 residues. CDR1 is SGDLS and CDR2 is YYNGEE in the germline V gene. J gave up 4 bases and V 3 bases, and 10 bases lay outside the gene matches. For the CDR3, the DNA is TGTGCCAGCAGCGGGGACAGCCCCTCGGAATACAATGAGCAGTTCTTC. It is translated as CASSGDSPSEYNEQFF.

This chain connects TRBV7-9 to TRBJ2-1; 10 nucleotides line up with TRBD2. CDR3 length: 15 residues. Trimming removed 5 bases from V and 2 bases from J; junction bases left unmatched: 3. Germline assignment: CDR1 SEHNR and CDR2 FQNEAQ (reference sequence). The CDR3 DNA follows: TGTGCCAGCAGCCTACTAGCGGGACCCTACAATGAGCAGTTCTTC. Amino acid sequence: CASSLLAGPYNEQFF.